The clone carrying this TCR beta chain came up once. Its antigen remains unknown. Clones were read by immunoSEQ multiplex PCR, and TCRdb kept only the in-frame ones, dropping some. The data show about 80,000 clones, with roughly 80% seen just once and about 0.52% held by the top ten. The data originate from a study of T cell clones after liver transplantation. For the study at large: Until 12-24 months post-transplant, subjects got standard immunosuppression and no induction. Findings and limits, study-wide: Migration into the graft, not deletion, may explain lost graft donor-reactive T cells. Donor-reactive sequences fell more than third party-reactive ones, suggesting partial deletion.

This CDR3 spans 16 amino acids. V was clipped by 0 bases and J by 5 bases, with 15 bases between them. Germline CDR1 and CDR2: SGHRS and YFSETQ. This rearrangement joins TRBV5-1 to TRBJ2-1, with D perhaps matching TRBD2 (5 bases). The material was CD4+ T cells from blood, obtained around 45 months after liver transplant. This sequence originates from a human patient who received a liver transplant. T cells may partly derive from the graft donor. The CDR3 nucleotides are TGCGCCAGCAGCTTGGTAAAAGCGAGAGGGCACAATGAGCAGTTCTTC. Translation gives CASSLVKARGHNEQFF.